This TCR beta chain was documented in a study of blood T cell repertoires in COVID-19. Study as a whole: Sites in the United States, Italy and Spain provided acute and convalescent COVID-19 samples.

The CDR3 loop spans 17 amino acids. Looked up from germline, CDR1 is SNHLY and CDR2 is FYNNEI. J gave up 4 bases and V 8 bases, and 16 bases lay outside the gene matches. How the authors handled the data: Reference gene primers were amplified, and this amplification served to estimate nucleated cell counts. Produced via immunoSEQ multiplex PCR; TCRdb's table is partial and in-frame only. V and J calls and clone size are given by that table; D and trimming were obtained from the DNA. The sample records approximately 200,000 clones, about 81% being singletons. Participants spanned ages about 18 to 90 years and resided in some 22 US areas.

The J gene is TRBJ2-3, the V gene TRBV2, with 9 bases fitting TRBD2. This TCR was sampled from a man in his forties who had recovered from COVID-19. The sample consisted of PBMCs or T cells enriched from blood (not recorded which). The CDR3 region has the DNA TGTGCCAGCCGCGGCGGTTGGAGCGGGAGGTTCCCAGATACGCAGTATTTT. Protein sequence: CASRGGWSGRFPDTQYF. Full variable domain (remainder filled in from reference TRBV2 and TRBJ2-3): EPEVTQTPSHQVTQMGQEVILRCVPISNHLYFYWYRQILGQKVEFLVSFYNNEISEKSEIFDDQFSVERPDGSNFTLKIRSTKLEDSAMYFCASRGGWSGRFPDTQYFGPGTRLTVL.